This passage covers 5 T cell receptor beta chains from one sample sequenced in a study of blood T cell repertoires in COVID-19 (dated by TCRdb to the early 2020s). Library generation was performed with the immunoSEQ multiplex PCR assay. The immuneACCESS repertoire file appears here via TCRdb, limited to in-frame rearrangements. These files lack a portion of the clones; in checked studies, under half of the deficit traces to unresolved V genes, and the cause of the others is not known. The sample table holds more than 200,000 clones, of which around 89% were seen once. The ten largest clones take up around 4% of the sample. What was sequenced was PBMCs or T cells enriched from blood (not recorded which). Receptors originate from a woman aged 30 to 39 who had recovered from COVID-19.

This chain joins TRBV5-1 and TRBJ1-2, with a weak D call TRBD1 (5 bases). The CDR3 is 20 amino acids. Trimming took off 2 bases at V and 4 bases at J, with 30 bases between the two ends. CDR1 is SGHRS, CDR2 YFSETQ, per germline. DNA of the CDR3: TGCGCCAGCAGCTTTACCACTATCGGGACTGCTTCGCGTGGCCGCTATGGCTACACCTTC. Protein sequence: CASSFTTIGTASRGRYGYTF.

This chain connects TRBV28 to TRBJ1-2; D is perhaps TRBD1 (6 bases). This CDR3 is 13 amino acids long. The V gene's germline CDR1 is MDHEN and CDR2 SYDVKM. Trimming stripped 6 bases from V and 5 bases from J, with 13 bases between. CDR3 residues: CASSLKGGYGYTF. DNA for the CDR3: TGTGCCAGCAGCCTTAAAGGGGGTTATGGCTACACCTTC.

The genes are TRBV5-1 and TRBJ1-3; tentatively, D is TRBD1 (6 bases). Looked up from germline, CDR1 is SGHRS and CDR2 is YFSETQ. The CDR3 is 15 residues long. The ends were cut back, 5 bases at V and 3 bases at J, with 15 bases in the middle. The DNA for the CDR3 is TGCGCCAGCAGTTTTGTGGGGGCAGGTGGAAACACCATATATTTT. Encoded protein: CASSFVGAGGNTIYF.

The V and J genes are TRBV7-3 and TRBJ1-2, with 9 bases that match TRBD1. This CDR3 has 14 residues. Trimming at V came to 5 bases and at J to 5 bases, leaving 6 bases not matched to a gene. Germline CDR1 is SGHTA and CDR2 is FQGTGA. The CDR3 DNA follows: TGTGCCAGCAGCGCCGGGACAGGGCTTTATGGCTACACCTTC. Translation: CASSAGTGLYGYTF.

This clone has ten or more counts. The chain uses TRBV7-6 and TRBJ2-5, with D tentatively TRBD1 (5 bases). The CDR3 totals 15 residues. Germline CDR1 reads SGHVS; CDR2 reads FNYEAQ. V was cut by 1 base and J by 4 bases, with 13 bases left in between. The DNA of the CDR3 is TGTGCCAGCAGCTTAGATCATCTAGGGGCAGAGACCCAGTACTTC. This codes for CASSLDHLGAETQYF.